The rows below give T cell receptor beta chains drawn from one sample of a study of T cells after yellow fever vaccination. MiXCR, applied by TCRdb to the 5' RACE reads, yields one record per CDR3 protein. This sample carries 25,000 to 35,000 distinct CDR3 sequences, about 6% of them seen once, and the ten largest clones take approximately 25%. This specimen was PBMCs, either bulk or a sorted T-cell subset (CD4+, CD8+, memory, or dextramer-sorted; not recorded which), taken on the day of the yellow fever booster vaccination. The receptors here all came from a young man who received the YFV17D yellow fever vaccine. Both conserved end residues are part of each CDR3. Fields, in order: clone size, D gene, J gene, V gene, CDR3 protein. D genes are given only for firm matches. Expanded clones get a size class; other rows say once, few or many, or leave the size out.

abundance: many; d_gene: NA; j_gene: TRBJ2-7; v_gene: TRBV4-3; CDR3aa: CASSQDAGPYEQYF
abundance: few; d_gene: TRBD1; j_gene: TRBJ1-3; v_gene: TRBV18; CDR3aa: CASSPKGAPGNTIYF
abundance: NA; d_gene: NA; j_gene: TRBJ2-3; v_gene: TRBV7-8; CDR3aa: CASRGLTDTQYF
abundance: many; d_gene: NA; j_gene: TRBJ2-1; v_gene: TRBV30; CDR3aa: CAAHWNEQFF
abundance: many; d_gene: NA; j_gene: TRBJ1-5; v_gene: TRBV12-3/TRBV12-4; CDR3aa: CASSFGDTFGPQHF
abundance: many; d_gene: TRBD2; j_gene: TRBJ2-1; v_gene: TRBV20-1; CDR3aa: CSARGTGTSSLF
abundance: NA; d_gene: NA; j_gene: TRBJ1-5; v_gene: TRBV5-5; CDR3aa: CAISPGPLCYQPQHF
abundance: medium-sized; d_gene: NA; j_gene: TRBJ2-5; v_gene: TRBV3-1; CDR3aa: CASSQQELQETQYF
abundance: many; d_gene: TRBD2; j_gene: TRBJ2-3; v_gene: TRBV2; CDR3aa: CASIRTSGSDTQYF
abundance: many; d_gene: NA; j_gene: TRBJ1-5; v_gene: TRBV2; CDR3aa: CASSETVSNQPQHF